This is a list of T cell receptor beta chains from one sample in a study of cytomegalovirus exposure and HLA in healthy donors. Sequenced by immunoSEQ multiplex PCR; TCRdb stores in-frame clones only, minus some. This table holds around 50,000 clones. The sample taken for sequencing was PBMCs. The receptors originated from a female donor in good health and CMV-seronegative. Each CDR3 is given with its conserved first and last residue.

TRBV4-2,TRBJ1-1,CASSPGHQNTEAFF
TRBV7-3,TRBJ1-1,CASSLTRDTEAFF
TRBV5-1,TRBJ1-2,CASSRDRGSYGYTF
TRBV30,TRBJ2-1,CARWTSGVNEQFF
TRBV6-5,TRBJ2-7,CASSYSGGPGHEQYF
TRBV9,TRBJ2-2,CASSLTTSIRPGELFF
TRBV29-1,TRBJ2-7,CSVRRPAGAFYEQYF
TRBV6-5,TRBJ1-5,CASSYTWTGGVQPQHF
TRBV5-5,TRBJ1-1,CASSLTGGGTEAFF
TRBV30,TRBJ2-3,CAWSVYVGLAGADTQYF
TRBV7-6,TRBJ1-6,CASSAKPGYNSPLHF
TRBV6-1,TRBJ2-1,CASSDQLAGVNEQFF
TRBV23-1,TRBJ2-1,CASSRADPGLGQSSSYNEQFF
TRBV30,TRBJ1-1,CAWMRLEAFF
TRBV18,TRBJ2-2,CASSPPGQRATGELFF
TRBV5-8,TRBJ1-3,CASSLTGGSGNTIYF
TRBV5-1,TRBJ2-2,CASSGSGIRAGELFF
TRBV9,TRBJ1-2,CASSVALLSRDRDGYTF
TRBV9,TRBJ2-1,CASSVGGQGWNEQFF
TRBV28,TRBJ1-4,CASSEGGEGEKLFF
TRBV4-2,TRBJ2-1,CASSQEVVAGGSSYNEQFF
TRBV23-1,TRBJ2-1,CASSPLRSDLPNEQFF
TRBV4-2,TRBJ1-6,CASSQEAAGERTSPLHF
TRBV6-5,TRBJ2-7,CASSYFYETFIYEQYF
TRBV19,TRBJ1-5,CASSTRAVLPQHF
TRBV27,TRBJ2-7,CASSPRLGLAYEQYF
TRBV5-1,TRBJ2-2,CASSLDPGKGNTGELFF
TRBV29-1,TRBJ2-4,CSVKTGSTKNIQYF
TRBV5-1,TRBJ1-2,CASSSNYGYTF
TRBV5-1,TRBJ2-5,CASSLMSGQETQYF
TRBV2,TRBJ1-1,CASWDRTEAFF
TRBV14,TRBJ2-2,CASSPYSRLYFTGELFF
TRBV29-1,TRBJ2-7,CSVGDSAYEQYF
TRBV9,TRBJ2-5,CASSSRPAGLGETQYF
TRBV18,TRBJ2-3,CASSPTTGATDTQYF
TRBV6-5,TRBJ1-5,CASSSGQFSNQPQHF
TRBV7-3,TRBJ2-1,CASSSPGTSGYYNEQFF
TRBV4-1,TRBJ1-1,CASSQDIWQGVAGAFF
TRBV11-3,TRBJ2-7,CASSLEAGPAYF
TRBV7-7,TRBJ2-1,CASSLAVRSEQFF
TRBV5-1,TRBJ2-2,CASSVTGTGELFF
TRBV18,TRBJ2-7,CASSSRDRFYEQYF
TRBV28,TRBJ1-2,CASSGGQGGFGYTF
TRBV19,TRBJ1-2,CASSMGQGVGYGYTF
TRBV30,TRBJ2-3,CAWRAGPSTDTQYF
TRBV18,TRBJ1-4,CASSPQRGADEKLFF
TRBV15,TRBJ2-7,CATSRDFNYEQYF
TRBV9,TRBJ1-5,CASSAGVGNQPQHF
TRBV19,TRBJ2-3,CASSNDGASTDTQYF
TRBV4-1,TRBJ1-2,CASRSETNYGYTF
TRBV9,TRBJ2-1,CASSGSQRRGRDNEQFF